This T cell receptor (beta chain) was identified in a study of long-term antiretroviral therapy in people with HIV. Concerning this clone itself: Its target is not known.

The CDR3 consists of 16 residues. The trim removed 5 bases at V and 5 bases at J, leaving 8 bases unmatched. Germline CDR1 SGHTA, CDR2 FQGNSA. Run at survey level, the immunoSEQ assay was version v3.0. Libraries were prepared by immunoSEQ multiplex PCR; TCRdb keeps only in-frame clonotypes and omits some of them. The data hold tens of thousands of clones, with over 75% observed a single time. The study's findings and limits: Clones that had undergone expansion before ART dominated the repertoire at all time points.

The clonotype originates from a man aged 60 to 69 with HIV. The specimen was unsorted PBMCs, collected 0.6 years after starting antiretroviral therapy. The chain uses TRBV7-2 and TRBJ2-5; 13 bases align to TRBD2. CDR3 protein: CASSTTSGGARETQYF. DNA for the CDR3: TGTGCCAGCAGCACTACTAGCGGGGGGGCCCGGGAGACCCAGTACTTC.